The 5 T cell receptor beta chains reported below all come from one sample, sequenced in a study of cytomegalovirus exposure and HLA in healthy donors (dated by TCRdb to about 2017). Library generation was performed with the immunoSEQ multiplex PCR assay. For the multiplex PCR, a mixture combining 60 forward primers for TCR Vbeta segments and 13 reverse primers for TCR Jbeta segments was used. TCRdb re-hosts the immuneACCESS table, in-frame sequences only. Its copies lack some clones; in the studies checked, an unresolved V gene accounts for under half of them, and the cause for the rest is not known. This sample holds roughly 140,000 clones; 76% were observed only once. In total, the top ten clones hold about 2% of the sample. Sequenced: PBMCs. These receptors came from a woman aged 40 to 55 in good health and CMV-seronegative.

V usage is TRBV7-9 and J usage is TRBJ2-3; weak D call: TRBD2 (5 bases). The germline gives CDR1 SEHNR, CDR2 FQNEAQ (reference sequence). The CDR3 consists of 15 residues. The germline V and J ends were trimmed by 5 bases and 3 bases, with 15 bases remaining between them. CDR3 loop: CASSRQRTGTDTQYF. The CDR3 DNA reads TGTGCCAGCAGCCGACAAAGGACTGGGACAGATACGCAGTATTTT.

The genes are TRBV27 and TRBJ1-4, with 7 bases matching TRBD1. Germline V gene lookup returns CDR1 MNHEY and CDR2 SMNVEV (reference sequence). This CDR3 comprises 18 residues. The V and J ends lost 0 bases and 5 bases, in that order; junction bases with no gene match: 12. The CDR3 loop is CASSLSRGQGEPNEKLFF. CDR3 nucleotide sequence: TGTGCCAGCAGTTTATCGAGAGGGCAGGGGGAGCCAAATGAAAAACTGTTTTTT.

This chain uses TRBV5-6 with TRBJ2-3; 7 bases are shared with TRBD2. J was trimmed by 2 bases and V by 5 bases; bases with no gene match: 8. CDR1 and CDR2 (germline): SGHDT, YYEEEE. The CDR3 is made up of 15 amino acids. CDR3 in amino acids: CASSPPGLLTDTQYF. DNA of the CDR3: TGTGCCAGCAGTCCCCCGGGACTACTCACAGATACGCAGTATTTT.

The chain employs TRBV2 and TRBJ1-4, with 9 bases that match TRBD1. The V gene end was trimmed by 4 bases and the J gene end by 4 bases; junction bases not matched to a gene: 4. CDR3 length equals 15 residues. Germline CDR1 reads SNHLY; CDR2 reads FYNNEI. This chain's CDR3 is CASSGDRESNEKLFF. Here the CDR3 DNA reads TGTGCCAGCAGTGGGGACAGGGAAAGTAATGAAAAACTGTTTTTT.

For the CDR3, the DNA is TGTGCCAGCAGCTTGGGCGGTGCTAAGAAGAACACTGAAGCTTTCTTT. Its translation: CASSLGGAKKNTEAFF. The V and J genes are TRBV5-4 and TRBJ1-1; D gene uncertain. Deletions cut 0 bases from V and 1 base from J, with 13 bases between. Germline V gene data show CDR1 as SGHNT and CDR2 as YYREEE (reference sequence). CDR3 size: 16 residues.